This T cell receptor (beta chain) was captured by sequencing in a study of spatial heterogeneity in lung cancer. Time point noted: blood at routine non-recurrence follow-up after resection. The CDR3 is made up of 15 amino acids. V was trimmed by 8 bases and J by 2 bases, leaving 16 bases between them. Per germline, CDR1 LGHDT and CDR2 YNNKEL (reference sequence). This clonotype has a handful of counts. Via MiXCR, TCRdb re-called the 5' RACE reads, giving one row per CDR3 protein. The table shows about 43,000 distinct CDR3 sequences, with approximately 22% occurring only once. The chain links TRBV3-1 to TRBJ2-1, with D possibly called TRBD1 or TRBD2 (5 bases each). This clonotype originated in a female donor with early-stage non-small cell lung cancer. The sample in question was PBMCs, obtained at follow-up. This CDR3 reads CASSRGRTTYNEQFF. The CDR3 DNA sequence: TGTGCCAGCTCTCGGGGACGGACGACCTACAATGAGCAGTTCTTC.